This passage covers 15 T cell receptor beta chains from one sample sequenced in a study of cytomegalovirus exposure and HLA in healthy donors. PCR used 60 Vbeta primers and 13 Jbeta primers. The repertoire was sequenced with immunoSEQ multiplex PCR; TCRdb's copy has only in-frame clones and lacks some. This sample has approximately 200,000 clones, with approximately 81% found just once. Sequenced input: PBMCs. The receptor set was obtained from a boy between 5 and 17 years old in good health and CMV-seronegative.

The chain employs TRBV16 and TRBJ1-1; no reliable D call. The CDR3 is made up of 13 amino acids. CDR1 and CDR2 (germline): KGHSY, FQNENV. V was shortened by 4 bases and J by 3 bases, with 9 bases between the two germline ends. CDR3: CASSPLSYTEAFF. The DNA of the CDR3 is TGTGCCAGCAGCCCCCTTTCTTACACTGAAGCTTTCTTT. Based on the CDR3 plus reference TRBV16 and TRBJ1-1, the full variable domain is GEEVAQTPKHLVRGEGQKAKLYCAPIKGHSYVFWYQQVLKNEFKFLISFQNENVFDETGMPKERFSAKCLPNSPCSLEIQATKLEDSAVYFCASSPLSYTEAFFGQGTRLTVV.

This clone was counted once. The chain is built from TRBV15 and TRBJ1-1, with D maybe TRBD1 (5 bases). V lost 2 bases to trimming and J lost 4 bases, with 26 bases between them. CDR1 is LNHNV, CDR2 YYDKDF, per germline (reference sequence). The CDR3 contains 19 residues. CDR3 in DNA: TGTGCCACCAGCAGAAATGCGCTTGGTGGGGCAGACATAACCACTGAAGCTTTCTTT. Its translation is CATSRNALGGADITTEAFF.

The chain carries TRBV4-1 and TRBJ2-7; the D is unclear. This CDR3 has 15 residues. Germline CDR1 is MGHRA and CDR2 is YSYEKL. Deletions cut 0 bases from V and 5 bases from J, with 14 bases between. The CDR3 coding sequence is TGCGCCAGCAGCCAAGAAGGAAGAGGCCCGAACGAGCAGTACTTC. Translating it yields CASSQEGRGPNEQYF.

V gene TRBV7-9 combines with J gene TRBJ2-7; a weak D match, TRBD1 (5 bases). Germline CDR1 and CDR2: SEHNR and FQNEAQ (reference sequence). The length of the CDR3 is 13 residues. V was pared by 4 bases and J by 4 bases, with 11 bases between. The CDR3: CASSYTGPYEQYF. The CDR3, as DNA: TGTGCCAGCAGCTATACAGGACCATACGAGCAGTACTTC.

The CDR3 reads CASSVSSGYSYEQYF. CDR3 bases: TGTGCCAGCAGCGTTTCTAGCGGGTACTCCTACGAGCAGTACTTC. The chain is built from TRBV9 and TRBJ2-7; 8 bases fit TRBD2. The CDR3 is 15 amino acids. Germline loops: CDR1 SGDLS, CDR2 YYNGEE. V shed 2 bases and J 0 bases; nucleotides not matched to a gene: 4.

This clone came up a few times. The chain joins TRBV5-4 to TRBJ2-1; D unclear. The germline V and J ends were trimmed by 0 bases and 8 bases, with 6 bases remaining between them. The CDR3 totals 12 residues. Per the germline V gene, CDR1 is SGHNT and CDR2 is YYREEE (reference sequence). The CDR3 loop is CASSLELDEQFF. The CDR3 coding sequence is TGTGCCAGCAGCTTGGAACTTGATGAGCAGTTCTTC.

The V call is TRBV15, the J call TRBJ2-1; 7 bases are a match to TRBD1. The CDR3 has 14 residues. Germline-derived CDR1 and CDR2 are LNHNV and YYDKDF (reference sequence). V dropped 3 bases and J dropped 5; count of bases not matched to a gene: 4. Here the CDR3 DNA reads TGTGCCACCAGCAGTCAGACAGGGAACAATGAGCAGTTCTTC. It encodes CATSSQTGNNEQFF.

The CDR3 DNA reads as TGTGCCAGCTCCGGGGGGACGACTAGCACAGATACGCAGTATTTT. The encoded protein is CASSGGTTSTDTQYF. The J gene is TRBJ2-3, the V gene TRBV9; 7 bases fit TRBD2. The V segment lost 7 bases and the J segment 0 bases; nucleotides outside the gene matches: 8. The V gene's germline CDR1 is SGDLS and CDR2 YYNGEE. The CDR3 totals 15 residues.

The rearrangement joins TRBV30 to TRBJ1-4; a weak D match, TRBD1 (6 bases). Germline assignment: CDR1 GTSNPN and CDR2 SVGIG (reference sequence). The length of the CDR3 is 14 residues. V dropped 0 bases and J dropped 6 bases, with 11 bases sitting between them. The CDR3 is CAWSVGAGDEKLFF. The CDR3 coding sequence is TGTGCCTGGAGTGTTGGGGCAGGGGATGAAAAACTGTTTTTT.

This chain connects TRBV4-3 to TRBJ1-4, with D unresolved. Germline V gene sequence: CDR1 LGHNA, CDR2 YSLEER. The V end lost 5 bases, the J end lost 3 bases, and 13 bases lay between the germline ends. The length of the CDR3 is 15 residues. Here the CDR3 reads CASSGLEVANEKLFF. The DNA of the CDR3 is TGCGCCAGCAGCGGTCTGGAGGTGGCTAATGAAAAACTGTTTTTT.

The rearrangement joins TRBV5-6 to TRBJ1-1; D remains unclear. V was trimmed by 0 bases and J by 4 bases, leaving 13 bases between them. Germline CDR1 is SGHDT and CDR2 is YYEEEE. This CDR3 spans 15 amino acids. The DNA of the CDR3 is TGTGCCAGCAGCTTGGGTTGGTCGGTTGCCACTGAAGCTTTCTTT. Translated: CASSLGWSVATEAFF.

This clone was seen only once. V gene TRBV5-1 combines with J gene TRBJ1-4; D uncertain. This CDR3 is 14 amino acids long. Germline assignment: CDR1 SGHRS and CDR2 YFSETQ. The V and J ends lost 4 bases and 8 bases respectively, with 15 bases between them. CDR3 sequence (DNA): TGCGCCAGCAGCCTGGAAAACGCGGGGGAAAAACTGTTTTTT. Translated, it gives CASSLENAGEKLFF.

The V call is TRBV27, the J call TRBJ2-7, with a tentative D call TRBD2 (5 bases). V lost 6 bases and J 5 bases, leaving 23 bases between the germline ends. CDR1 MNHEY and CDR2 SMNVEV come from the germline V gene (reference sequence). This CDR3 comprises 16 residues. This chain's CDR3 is CASRTFGLGSSDEQYF. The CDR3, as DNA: TGTGCCAGCAGAACTTTCGGACTGGGCTCTTCGGACGAGCAGTACTTC.

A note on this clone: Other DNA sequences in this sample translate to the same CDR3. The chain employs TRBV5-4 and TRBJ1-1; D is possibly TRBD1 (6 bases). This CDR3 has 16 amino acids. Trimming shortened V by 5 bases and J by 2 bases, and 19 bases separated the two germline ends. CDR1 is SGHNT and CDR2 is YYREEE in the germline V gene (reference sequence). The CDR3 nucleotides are TGTGCCAGCAGTCTCGTGATCAGGGGTCTAAACACTGAAGCTTTCTTT. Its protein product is CASSLVIRGLNTEAFF.

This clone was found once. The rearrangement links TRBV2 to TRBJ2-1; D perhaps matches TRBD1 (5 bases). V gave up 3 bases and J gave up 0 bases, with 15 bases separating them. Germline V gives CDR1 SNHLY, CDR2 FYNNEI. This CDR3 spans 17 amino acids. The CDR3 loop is CASSDGPWGSSYNEQFF. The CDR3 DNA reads TGTGCCAGCAGTGACGGCCCGTGGGGCAGCTCCTACAATGAGCAGTTCTTC.